A single sample gave rise to the 21 T cell receptor beta chains below, sequenced in a study of stem cell transplantation in POMP-related autoinflammatory disease. Libraries were prepared by immunoSEQ multiplex PCR; TCRdb keeps only in-frame clonotypes and omits some of them. The data contain over 60,000 clones, approximately 91% of them singletons. Sequencing was performed on CD4+ T cells from PBMCs, taken after stem cell transplantation. Receptor source: a human patient with POMP-related autoinflammation and immune dysregulation (PRAID). The T cells may come from the graft donor.

The chain uses TRBV28 and TRBJ1-5; 7 bases line up with TRBD1. The CDR3 spans 16 residues. The V gene's germline CDR1 is MDHEN and CDR2 SYDVKM. The V segment lost 5 bases and the J segment 3 bases; nucleotides outside the gene matches: 10. The CDR3: CASSLTLGQYNQPQHF. CDR3 sequence (DNA): TGTGCCAGCAGTCTAACTCTGGGACAGTACAATCAGCCCCAGCATTTT.

This sequence joins TRBV24-1 and TRBJ2-1, with D possibly called TRBD1 or TRBD2 (5 bases each). Per germline, CDR1 KGHDR and CDR2 SFDVKD. The CDR3 covers 17 residues. Trimming cost V 0 bases and J 3 bases, with 14 bases left between them. The DNA of the CDR3 is TGTGCCACCAGTGATTTGCACCCGGGGCGAGGCTACAATGAGCAGTTCTTC. Translation gives CATSDLHPGRGYNEQFF.

The chain combines TRBV19 with TRBJ2-5, with D possibly TRBD2 on 7 matching bases. Germline V gene sequence: CDR1 LNHDA, CDR2 SQIVND (reference sequence). The CDR3 loop spans 17 amino acids. The V end was cut by 5 bases, the J end by 5 bases, with 24 bases between. The CDR3 DNA is TGTGCCAGTAGTTTAGGACTCTTTGGGGGGGCCGCGGAGACCCAGTACTTC. It translates to CASSLGLFGGAAETQYF.

The chain employs TRBV7-8 and TRBJ2-2; D is possibly TRBD2 (6 bases). The V end lost 3 bases, the J end lost 4 bases, and 9 bases lay between the germline ends. This CDR3 is built from 14 residues. CDR1 and CDR2 from the germline V gene are SGHVS and FQNEAQ. CDR3 bases: TGTGCCAGCAGCTTCCGGAGGGTCACCGGGGAGCTGTTTTTT. Amino acids: CASSFRRVTGELFF.

This clone was picked up a small number of times. The chain is built from TRBV24-1 and TRBJ2-5; D might be TRBD2 (7 bases). The V gene's germline CDR1 is KGHDR and CDR2 SFDVKD. This CDR3 contains 19 residues. Trimming took 0 bases from V and 5 from J, leaving 24 bases between them. The CDR3 loop is CATSDLSAGGRGILETQYF. Written as DNA, the CDR3 is TGTGCCACCAGTGATTTGTCGGCCGGGGGGCGAGGTATTCTGGAGACCCAGTACTTC.

The V gene is TRBV5-4, the J gene TRBJ2-5, with D maybe TRBD2 (5 bases). The CDR3 spans 16 residues. Per the germline V gene, CDR1 is SGHNT and CDR2 is YYREEE (reference sequence). V was shortened by 3 bases and J by 4 bases, with 19 bases between the two germline ends. The CDR3 loop is CASSSGSPGSRETQYF. CDR3 nucleotide sequence: TGTGCCAGCAGCTCGGGGTCTCCGGGGTCGAGAGAGACCCAGTACTTC.

The genes are TRBV2 and TRBJ2-7; D call uncertain. The CDR3 has 11 amino acids. V shed 5 bases and J shed 2 bases, with 4 bases lying between them. Germline CDR1 is SNHLY and CDR2 is FYNNEI. CDR3: CASSLAYEQYV. CDR3 sequence (DNA): TGTGCCAGCAGTTTAGCCTACGAGCAGTACGTC.

The V and J genes are TRBV5-1 and TRBJ1-2; weak D call: TRBD1 (6 bases). Germline V gene lookup returns CDR1 SGHRS and CDR2 YFSETQ. V was shortened by 5 bases and J by 4 bases, with 12 bases between the two germline ends. This CDR3 contains 13 residues. CDR3 region: CASRLQDSYGYTF. For the CDR3, the DNA is TGCGCCAGCAGACTCCAGGACAGCTATGGCTACACCTTC.

Here the CDR3 DNA reads TGTGCCAGCAGGGGCAGGACGCAACACCTCGATATCTCCTACGAGCAGTACTTC. As protein: CASRGRTQHLDISYEQYF. The genes are TRBV11-2 and TRBJ2-7; no definite D call. The CDR3 extends over 18 amino acids. Germline assignment: CDR1 SGHAT and CDR2 FQNNGV. V gave up 6 bases and J gave up 0 bases, with 24 bases separating them.

The rearrangement joins TRBV4-1 to TRBJ2-5; 10 bases match TRBD2. With 3 bases clipped from V and 1 base from J, the junction kept 2 bases outside the gene matches. CDR1 and CDR2 (germline): MGHRA, YSYEKL. The CDR3 contains 15 residues. The CDR3 region is CASSHLAGGQETQYF. The CDR3 DNA reads TGCGCCAGCAGCCATTTAGCGGGGGGCCAAGAGACCCAGTACTTC.

The gene calls are TRBV11-2 and TRBJ1-3, with TRBD1 as a possible D gene (6 bases). This CDR3 region has 15 residues. The V and J ends lost 1 base and 4 bases respectively, with 11 bases between them. CDR1 SGHAT and CDR2 FQNNGV come from the germline V gene. DNA for the CDR3: TGTGCCAGCAGCTTAGGGGGGGGCTCCGGAAACACCATATATTTT. Translating gives CASSLGGGSGNTIYF. Variable domain in full (rest from reference TRBV11-2 and TRBJ1-3): EAGVAQSPRYKIIEKRQSVAFWCNPISGHATLYWYQQILGQGPKLLIQFQNNGVVDDSQLPKDRFSAERLKGVDSTLKIQPAKLEDSAVYLCASSLGGGSGNTIYFGEGSWLTVV.

The chain carries TRBV13 and TRBJ2-5; 7 bases line up with TRBD1. CDR3 length: 15 residues. The germline gives CDR1 PRHDT, CDR2 FYEKMQ (reference sequence). Trimming took 5 bases from V and 3 from J; bases not matched to a gene: 9. The CDR3 loop reads CASSPRRGIEETQYF. The CDR3 DNA sequence: TGTGCCAGCAGCCCCCGCAGGGGGATCGAAGAGACCCAGTACTTC.

The CDR3 loop reads CASSIGYNEQFF. The CDR3 DNA sequence: TGTGCCAGTAGTATAGGATACAATGAGCAGTTCTTC. The chain couples TRBV19 to TRBJ2-1, with unresolved D. Trimming left V 1 base short and J 4 bases short, with 2 bases between. The CDR3 extends over 12 amino acids. Germline V gene data show CDR1 as LNHDA and CDR2 as SQIVND (reference sequence).

The chain joins TRBV28 to TRBJ1-5; D is perhaps TRBD1 (6 bases). V was trimmed by 7 bases and J by 2 bases, leaving 15 bases between them. Germline V gene data show CDR1 as MDHEN and CDR2 as SYDVKM. This CDR3 is built from 15 residues. This CDR3 reads CASKNRDFGNQPQHF. CDR3 nucleotide sequence: TGTGCCAGCAAGAACAGGGATTTTGGCAATCAGCCCCAGCATTTT.

V usage is TRBV29-1 and J usage is TRBJ2-2; D is unclear. With 6 bases removed from V and 0 bases from J, the gap between germline ends came to 8 bases. This CDR3 region has 13 residues. Per the germline V gene, CDR1 is SQVTM and CDR2 is ANQGSEA. The CDR3 coding sequence is TGCAGCGTGGACCCTTCGAACACCGGGGAGCTGTTTTTT. The encoded protein is CSVDPSNTGELFF.

J is TRBJ1-1 and V is TRBV11-2, with no clear D. The CDR3 has 14 residues. In germline, CDR1 is SGHAT, CDR2 FQNNGV. V shed 5 bases and J shed 0 bases, with 10 bases lying between them. The CDR3 DNA sequence: TGTGCCAGCAGCCGGACGGCCATGAACACTGAAGCTTTCTTT. Its translation: CASSRTAMNTEAFF.

The chain combines TRBV3-1 (or the pseudogene TRBV3-2) with TRBJ2-5; TRBD1 is a possible D gene (5 bases). This CDR3 contains 14 residues. Germline CDR1 LGHDT, CDR2 YNNKEL (reference sequence). V shed 3 bases and J shed 4 bases, with 12 bases lying between them. The CDR3 DNA reads as TGTGCCAGCAGCCATTATCTCCAGGGAGAGACCCAGTACTTC. As protein: CASSHYLQGETQYF.

The chain carries TRBV18 and TRBJ2-5; a weak D match, TRBD1 (5 bases). This CDR3 is built from 15 residues. Per the germline V gene, CDR1 is KGHSH and CDR2 is LQKENI. Trimming shortened V by 2 bases and J by 1 base, and 11 bases separated the two germline ends. Here the CDR3 DNA reads TGTGCCAGCTCACCAGGACACCTGATCCAAGAGACCCAGTACTTC. This encodes CASSPGHLIQETQYF. The full variable domain, in which reference TRBV18 and TRBJ2-5 provide the parts outside the CDR3, is NAGVMQNPRHLVRRRGQEARLRCSPMKGHSHVYWYRQLPEEGLKFMVYLQKENIIDESGMPKERFSAEFPKEGPSILRIQQVVRGDSAAYFCASSPGHLIQETQYFGPGTRLLVL.

The chain employs TRBV6-5 and TRBJ2-5; no clear D gene. The V end was cut by 3 bases, the J end by 2 bases, with 10 bases between. Germline CDR1 MNHEY, CDR2 SVGAGI. The CDR3 has 14 residues. CDR3 region: CASSYLTSQETQYF. DNA for the CDR3: TGTGCCAGCAGTTATCTAACAAGTCAAGAGACCCAGTACTTC.

This clone was detected once. The rearrangement joins TRBV5-1 to TRBJ2-5, with D hard to call. Germline CDR1 and CDR2: SGHRS and YFSETQ. CDR3 length: 14 residues. V was trimmed by 0 bases and J by 1 base, leaving 7 bases between them. The CDR3 spells CASSLEAVQETQYF. The CDR3 bases are TGCGCCAGCAGCTTGGAGGCAGTCCAAGAGACCCAGTACTTC. Looking up the rest from reference TRBV5-1 and TRBJ2-5 gives the full variable domain: KAGVTQTPRYLIKTRGQQVTLSCSPISGHRSVSWYQQTPGQGLQFLFEYFSETQRNKGNFPGRFSGRQFSNSRSEMNVSTLELGDSALYLCASSLEAVQETQYFGPGTRLLVL.

This chain connects TRBV6-5 to TRBJ2-2; tentatively, D is TRBD1 (6 bases). The CDR3 runs to 14 residues. V shed 5 bases and J shed 7 bases, with 14 bases lying between them. Germline-derived CDR1 and CDR2 are MNHEY and SVGAGI. The CDR3, as DNA: TGTGCCAGCAGTCGCCTTTCAGGGGTCGGGGAGCTGTTTTTT. This encodes CASSRLSGVGELFF.